This is a list of T cell receptor beta chains from one sample in a study of identical twins. TCRdb fed the 5' RACE reads into MiXCR, producing one record per CDR3 protein. The sample has more than 400,000 distinct CDR3 sequences, around 15% seen once. In addition, the sample was reused for a study of yellow fever vaccine responses in identical twins.

Source material: CD4+ T cells sorted from blood. These receptors were obtained from a young woman in good health. Both conserved end residues are part of each CDR3. The order of the fields is J gene, clone size, V gene, D gene, CDR3 protein. D genes are given only for firm matches. Rows may omit the clone size; those that give it use once, few, many or a size class.

j_call: TRBJ2-1
clone_size: .
v_call: TRBV5-1
d_call: .
cdr3_aa: CASSRTALSYNEQFF

j_call: TRBJ2-7
clone_size: once
v_call: TRBV11-2
d_call: .
cdr3_aa: CASSLLGIAYEQYF

j_call: TRBJ2-5
clone_size: .
v_call: TRBV7-7
d_call: .
cdr3_aa: CASSSGALETQYF

j_call: TRBJ2-2
clone_size: few
v_call: TRBV27
d_call: TRBD2
cdr3_aa: CASSPLAVNTGELFF

j_call: TRBJ1-3
clone_size: .
v_call: TRBV12-5
d_call: .
cdr3_aa: CASGDSGDTIYF

j_call: TRBJ2-1
clone_size: .
v_call: TRBV11-2
d_call: TRBD2
cdr3_aa: CASRIPGLTYNEQFF

j_call: TRBJ1-1
clone_size: .
v_call: TRBV5-1
d_call: .
cdr3_aa: CASSFGELNTEAFF

j_call: TRBJ1-2
clone_size: few
v_call: TRBV6-5
d_call: .
cdr3_aa: CAGGGYGYTF

j_call: TRBJ2-1
clone_size: .
v_call: TRBV11-3
d_call: .
cdr3_aa: CASPGLRVCRCDEQFF

j_call: TRBJ2-5
clone_size: .
v_call: TRBV4-1
d_call: .
cdr3_aa: CASSQDQSGVGETQYF

j_call: TRBJ1-2
clone_size: few
v_call: TRBV5-1
d_call: .
cdr3_aa: CASSEDKSNYGYTF

j_call: TRBJ2-1
clone_size: few
v_call: TRBV10-3
d_call: .
cdr3_aa: CAIGGLTGNEQFF

j_call: TRBJ2-3
clone_size: .
v_call: TRBV20-1
d_call: .
cdr3_aa: CSAKAHMGTDTQYF

j_call: TRBJ1-1
clone_size: few
v_call: TRBV12-3/TRBV12-4
d_call: TRBD1
cdr3_aa: CASRTQTGPMNTEAFF

j_call: TRBJ2-1
clone_size: .
v_call: TRBV7-9
d_call: .
cdr3_aa: CASSPGPLAYNEQFF

j_call: TRBJ1-6
clone_size: .
v_call: TRBV6-5
d_call: TRBD1
cdr3_aa: CASSNRDRDSPLHF

j_call: TRBJ1-5
clone_size: few
v_call: TRBV6-1
d_call: TRBD1
cdr3_aa: CASSEGQGRQPQHF

j_call: TRBJ2-1
clone_size: many
v_call: TRBV5-1
d_call: .
cdr3_aa: CASSLGGTGYNEQFF

j_call: TRBJ2-5
clone_size: .
v_call: TRBV6-5
d_call: .
cdr3_aa: CASSYSPRAGTQYF

j_call: TRBJ1-1
clone_size: .
v_call: TRBV3-1
d_call: .
cdr3_aa: CASSQTRVGEAFF

j_call: TRBJ2-3
clone_size: few
v_call: TRBV5-1
d_call: TRBD1
cdr3_aa: CASSLTGTGGTQYF

j_call: TRBJ1-1
clone_size: .
v_call: TRBV7-9
d_call: .
cdr3_aa: CASSASMGDNTEAFF

j_call: TRBJ2-3
clone_size: many
v_call: TRBV29-1
d_call: TRBD2
cdr3_aa: CSVRTRGGSTDTQYF

j_call: TRBJ1-1
clone_size: .
v_call: TRBV10-3
d_call: TRBD1
cdr3_aa: CAISDRAGGASTEAFF

j_call: TRBJ2-1
clone_size: .
v_call: TRBV20-1
d_call: TRBD2
cdr3_aa: CSARDLGGGYNEQFF

j_call: TRBJ1-1
clone_size: many
v_call: TRBV5-1
d_call: .
cdr3_aa: CASSRDVGTEAFF

j_call: TRBJ2-3
clone_size: .
v_call: TRBV9
d_call: TRBD1
cdr3_aa: CASTPHPGARGTDTQYF

j_call: TRBJ2-1
clone_size: few
v_call: TRBV24-1
d_call: .
cdr3_aa: CATSDTDGQSSSYNEQFF

j_call: TRBJ1-1
clone_size: .
v_call: TRBV7-9
d_call: TRBD1
cdr3_aa: CASSRTGSNAEAFF

j_call: TRBJ2-7
clone_size: few
v_call: TRBV5-5
d_call: .
cdr3_aa: CASSLGFRQFDEQYF

j_call: TRBJ2-2
clone_size: .
v_call: TRBV5-1
d_call: .
cdr3_aa: CASSLAEGNTGELFF

j_call: TRBJ1-1
clone_size: .
v_call: TRBV18
d_call: .
cdr3_aa: CASSPGPRGNTEAFF

j_call: TRBJ2-5
clone_size: few
v_call: TRBV20-1
d_call: TRBD2
cdr3_aa: CCARDLPSGRRETQYF

j_call: TRBJ2-3
clone_size: .
v_call: TRBV9
d_call: .
cdr3_aa: CASSGTVSSTDTQYF

j_call: TRBJ2-2
clone_size: few
v_call: TRBV29-1
d_call: TRBD1
cdr3_aa: CSVGTGLDTGELFF

j_call: TRBJ2-5
clone_size: .
v_call: TRBV5-1
d_call: .
cdr3_aa: CASSLGFANLGETQYF

j_call: TRBJ2-7
clone_size: .
v_call: TRBV27
d_call: TRBD1
cdr3_aa: CASSRGQGAGYEQYF

j_call: TRBJ2-7
clone_size: .
v_call: TRBV10-3
d_call: .
cdr3_aa: CAIGQGMVYEQYF

j_call: TRBJ1-2
clone_size: few
v_call: TRBV4-1
d_call: TRBD1
cdr3_aa: CASSQDLGARGHYGYTF

j_call: TRBJ2-2
clone_size: few
v_call: TRBV20-1
d_call: .
cdr3_aa: CSARGPMNTGELFF

j_call: TRBJ2-1
clone_size: few
v_call: TRBV3-1
d_call: .
cdr3_aa: CASSQNRDNEQFF

j_call: TRBJ2-5
clone_size: .
v_call: TRBV3-1
d_call: TRBD2
cdr3_aa: CASSPLRDSGSDETQYF